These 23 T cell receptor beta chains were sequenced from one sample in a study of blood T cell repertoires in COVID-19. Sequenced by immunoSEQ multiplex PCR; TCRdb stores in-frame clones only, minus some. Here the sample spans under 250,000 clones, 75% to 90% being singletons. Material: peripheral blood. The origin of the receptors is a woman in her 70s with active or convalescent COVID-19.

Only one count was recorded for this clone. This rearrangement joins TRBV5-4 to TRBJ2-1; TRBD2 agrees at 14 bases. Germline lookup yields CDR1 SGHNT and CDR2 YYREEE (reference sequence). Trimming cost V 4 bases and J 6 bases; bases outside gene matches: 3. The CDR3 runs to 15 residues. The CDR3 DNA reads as TGTGCCAGCAGCGCCGGGACTAGCGGGAGCAATGAGCAGTTCTTC. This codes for CASSAGTSGSNEQFF.

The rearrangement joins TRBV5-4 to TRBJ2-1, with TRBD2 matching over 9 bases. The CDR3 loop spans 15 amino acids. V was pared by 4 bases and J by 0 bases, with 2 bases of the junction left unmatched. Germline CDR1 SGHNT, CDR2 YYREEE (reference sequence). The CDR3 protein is CASSLGLASYNEQFF. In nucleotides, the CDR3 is TGTGCCAGCAGCCTGGGACTAGCCTCCTACAATGAGCAGTTCTTC.

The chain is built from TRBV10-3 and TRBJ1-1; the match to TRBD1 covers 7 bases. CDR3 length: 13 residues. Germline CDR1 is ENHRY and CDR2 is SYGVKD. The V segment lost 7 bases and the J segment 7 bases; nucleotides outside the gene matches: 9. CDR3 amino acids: CAIKSGTENEAFF. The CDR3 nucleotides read TGTGCCATCAAATCCGGGACAGAGAATGAAGCTTTCTTT.

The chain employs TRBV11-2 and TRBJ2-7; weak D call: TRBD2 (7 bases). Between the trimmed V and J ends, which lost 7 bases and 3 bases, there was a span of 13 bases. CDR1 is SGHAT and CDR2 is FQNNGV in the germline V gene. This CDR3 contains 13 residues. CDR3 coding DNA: TGTGCCAGCACAGGGGAGCGGGGCTACGAGCAGTACTTC. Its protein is CASTGERGYEQYF.

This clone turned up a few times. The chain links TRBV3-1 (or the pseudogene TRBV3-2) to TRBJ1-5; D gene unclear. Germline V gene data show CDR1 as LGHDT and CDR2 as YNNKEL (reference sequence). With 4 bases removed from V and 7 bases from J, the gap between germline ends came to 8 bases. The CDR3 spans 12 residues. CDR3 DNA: TGTGCCAGCAGCCTTTCGGGGCAGCCCCAGCATTTT. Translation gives CASSLSGQPQHF.

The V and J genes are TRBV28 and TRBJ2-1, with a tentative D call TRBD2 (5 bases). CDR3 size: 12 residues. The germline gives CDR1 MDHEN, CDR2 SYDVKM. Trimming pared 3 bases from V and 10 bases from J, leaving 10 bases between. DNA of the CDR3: TGTGCCAGCAGTTTTGGGGAGAGGGAGCAGTTCTTC. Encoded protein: CASSFGEREQFF.

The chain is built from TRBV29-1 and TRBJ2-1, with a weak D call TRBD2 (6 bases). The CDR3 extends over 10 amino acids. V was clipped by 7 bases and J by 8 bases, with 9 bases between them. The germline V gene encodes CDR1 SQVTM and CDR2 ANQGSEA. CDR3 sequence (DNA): TGCAGCGGTGGGGAGGATGAGCAGTTCTTC. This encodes CSGGEDEQFF.

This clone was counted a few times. The CDR3 reads CASSPFPLAVSYNEQFF. The CDR3, as DNA: TGTGCCAGCAGTCCATTCCCCCTAGCGGTCTCCTACAATGAGCAGTTCTTC. The V gene is TRBV27, the J gene TRBJ2-1, with TRBD2 matching over 7 bases. There are 17 residues in the CDR3. V shed 5 bases and J 0 bases; nucleotides not matched to a gene: 10. CDR1 and CDR2 from the germline V gene are MNHEY and SMNVEV (reference sequence).

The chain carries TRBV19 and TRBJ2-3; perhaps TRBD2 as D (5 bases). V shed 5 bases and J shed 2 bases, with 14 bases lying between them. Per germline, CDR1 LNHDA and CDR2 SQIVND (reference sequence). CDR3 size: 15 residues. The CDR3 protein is CASSRGPAPTDTQYF. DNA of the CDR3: TGTGCCAGTAGTCGCGGGCCAGCCCCCACAGATACGCAGTATTTT.

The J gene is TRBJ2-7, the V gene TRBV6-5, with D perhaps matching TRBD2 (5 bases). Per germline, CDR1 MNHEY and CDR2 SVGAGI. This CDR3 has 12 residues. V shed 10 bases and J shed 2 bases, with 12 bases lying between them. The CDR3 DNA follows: TGTGCCACGAGTAGCGTAGCCTACGAGCAGTACTTC. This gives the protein CATSSVAYEQYF.

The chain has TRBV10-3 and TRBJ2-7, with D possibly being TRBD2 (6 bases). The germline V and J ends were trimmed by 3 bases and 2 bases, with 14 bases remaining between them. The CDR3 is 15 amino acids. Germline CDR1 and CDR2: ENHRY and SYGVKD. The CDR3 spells CAISEGVGGTYEQYF. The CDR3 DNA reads TGTGCCATCAGTGAAGGGGTGGGAGGAACCTACGAGCAGTACTTC.

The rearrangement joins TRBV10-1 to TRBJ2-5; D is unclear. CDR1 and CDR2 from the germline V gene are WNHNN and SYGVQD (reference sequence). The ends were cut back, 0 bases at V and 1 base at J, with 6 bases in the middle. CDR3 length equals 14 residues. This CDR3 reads CASSESNSQETQYF. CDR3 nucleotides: TGCGCCAGCAGTGAGTCGAACAGCCAAGAGACCCAGTACTTC.

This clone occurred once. The CDR3 protein is CASSFPTSGITYEQYF. In DNA, the CDR3 is TGTGCCAGCAGTTTCCCGACTAGCGGGATTACCTACGAGCAGTACTTC. The gene calls are TRBV6-2 or TRBV6-3 and TRBJ2-7; the match to TRBD2 covers 11 bases. The trim removed 4 bases at V and 2 bases at J, leaving 7 bases unmatched. The CDR3 has 16 residues. Germline CDR1 reads MNHEY; CDR2 reads SVGEGT.

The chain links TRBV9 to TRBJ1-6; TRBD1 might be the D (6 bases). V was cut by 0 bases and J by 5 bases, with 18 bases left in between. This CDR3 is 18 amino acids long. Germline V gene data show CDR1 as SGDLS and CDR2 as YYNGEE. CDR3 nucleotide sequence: TGTGCCAGCAGCGTAGCAGGGGACCCCTCCAGTAATAATTCACCCCTCCACTTT. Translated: CASSVAGDPSSNNSPLHF.

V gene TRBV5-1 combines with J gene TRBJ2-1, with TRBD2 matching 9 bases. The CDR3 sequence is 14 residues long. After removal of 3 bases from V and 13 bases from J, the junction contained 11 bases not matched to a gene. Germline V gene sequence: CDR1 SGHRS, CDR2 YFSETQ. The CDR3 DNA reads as TGCGCCAGCAGCTCGGGACTAGCTCATACTGTTCAGTTCTTC. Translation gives CASSSGLAHTVQFF. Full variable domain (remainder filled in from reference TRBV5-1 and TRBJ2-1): KAGVTQTPRYLIKTRGQQVTLSCSPISGHRSVSWYQQTPGQGLQFLFEYFSETQRNKGNFPGRFSGRQFSNSRSEMNVSTLELGDSALYLCASSSGLAHTVQFFGPGTRLTVL.

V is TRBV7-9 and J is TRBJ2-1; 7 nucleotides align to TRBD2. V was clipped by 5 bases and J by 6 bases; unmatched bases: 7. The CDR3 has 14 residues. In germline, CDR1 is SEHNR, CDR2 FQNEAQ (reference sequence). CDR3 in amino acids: CASSVRSGANEQFF. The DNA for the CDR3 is TGTGCCAGCAGCGTAAGGAGCGGGGCCAATGAGCAGTTCTTC.

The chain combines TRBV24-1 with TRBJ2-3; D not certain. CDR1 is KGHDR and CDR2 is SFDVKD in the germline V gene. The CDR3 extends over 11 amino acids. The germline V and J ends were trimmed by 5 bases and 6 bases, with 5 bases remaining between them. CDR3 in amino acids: CATSASDTQYF. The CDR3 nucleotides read TGTGCCACCAGTGCGAGTGATACGCAGTATTTT.

The CDR3 loop is CASSPQTGGSYGYTF. The DNA for the CDR3 is TGTGCCAGCAGCCCTCAGACAGGGGGCAGCTATGGCTACACCTTC. This chain connects TRBV9 to TRBJ1-2; the match to TRBD1 covers 10 bases. The germline CDR1 and CDR2 sequences are SGDLS and YYNGEE. CDR3 length: 15 amino acids. With 4 bases clipped from V and 4 bases from J, the junction kept 7 bases outside the gene matches.

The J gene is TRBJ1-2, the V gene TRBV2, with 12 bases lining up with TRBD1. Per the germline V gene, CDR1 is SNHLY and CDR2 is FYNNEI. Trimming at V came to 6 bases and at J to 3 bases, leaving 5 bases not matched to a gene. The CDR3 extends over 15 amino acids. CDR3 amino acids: CASRPGTGGDYGYTF. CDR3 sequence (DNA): TGTGCCAGCAGACCCGGGACAGGGGGCGACTATGGCTACACCTTC.

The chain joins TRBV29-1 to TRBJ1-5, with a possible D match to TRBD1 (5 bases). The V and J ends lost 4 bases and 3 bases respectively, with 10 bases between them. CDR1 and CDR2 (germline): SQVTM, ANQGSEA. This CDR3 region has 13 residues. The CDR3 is CSVALGDNQPQHF. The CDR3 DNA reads TGCAGCGTTGCCTTAGGGGACAATCAGCCCCAGCATTTT.

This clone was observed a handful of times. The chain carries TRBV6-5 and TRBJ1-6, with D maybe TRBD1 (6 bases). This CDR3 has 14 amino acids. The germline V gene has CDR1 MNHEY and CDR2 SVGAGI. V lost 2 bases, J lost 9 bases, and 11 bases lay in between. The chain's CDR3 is CASSYMGAPSPLHF. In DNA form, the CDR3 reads TGTGCCAGCAGTTACATGGGGGCTCCTTCACCCCTCCACTTT.

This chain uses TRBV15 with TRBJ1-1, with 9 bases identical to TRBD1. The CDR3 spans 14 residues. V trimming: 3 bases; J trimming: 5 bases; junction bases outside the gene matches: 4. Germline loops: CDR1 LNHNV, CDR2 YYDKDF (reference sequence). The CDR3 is CATSRGQGGTEAFF. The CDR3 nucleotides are TGTGCCACCAGCAGGGGACAGGGCGGTACTGAAGCTTTCTTT. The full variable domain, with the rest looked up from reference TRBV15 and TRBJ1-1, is DAMVIQNPRYQVTQFGKPVTLSCSQTLNHNVMYWYQQKSSQAPKLLFHYYDKDFNNEADTPDNFQSRRPNTSFCFLDIRSPGLGDTAMYLCATSRGQGGTEAFFGQGTRLTVV.

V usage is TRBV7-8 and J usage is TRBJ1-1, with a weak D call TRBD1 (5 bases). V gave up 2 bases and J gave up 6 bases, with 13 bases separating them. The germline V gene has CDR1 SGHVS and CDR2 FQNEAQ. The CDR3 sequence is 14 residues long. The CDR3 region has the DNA TGTGCCAGCAGCTTACTCGGACACATCTCTGAAGCTTTCTTT. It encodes CASSLLGHISEAFF. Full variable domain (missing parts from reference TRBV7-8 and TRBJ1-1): GAGVSQSPRYKVAKRGQDVALRCDPISGHVSLFWYQQALGQGPEFLTYFQNEAQLDKSGLPSDRFFAERPEGSVSTLKIQRTQQEDSAVYLCASSLLGHISEAFFGQGTRLTVV.